The source of this TCR beta chain is a study of T cell repertoires in cytomegalovirus infection. Study overall: Public TCR beta signature analysis indicated the presence of both CMV infection and matching HLA type. Regarding the study as a whole: Of the TCR beta families, the public ones yielded a cumulative frequency that identified carriers of CMV plus the relevant HLA. The ex vivo response was dominated by HLA-C-restricted CMV-specific TCR beta clonotypes.

CDR1 is MGHRA and CDR2 is YSYEKL in the germline V gene. The V gene lost 0 bases and the J gene lost 2 bases, with 13 bases spanning the gap. The length of the CDR3 is 16 residues. This clonotype was recorded a few times. Its antigen is still unknown. TCRdb redid the calling of the reads with MiXCR, one entry per CDR3 protein. This table holds roughly 500,000 distinct CDR3 sequences, around 35% found once. The TCR was taken from a human donor in good health (CMV status not recorded). Some clones in this sample may be carry-over from other donors' samples. The sequencing used cultured PBMCs, collected from culture after CMV antigen stimulation. The V call is TRBV4-1, the J call TRBJ1-1; TRBD1 might be the D (5 bases). The CDR3 protein is CASSQELGVRNTEAFF. The CDR3 region has the DNA TGCGCCAGCAGCCAAGAGTTGGGGGTGAGAAACACTGAAGCTTTCTTT.